The 12 T cell receptor beta chains given below trace back to one sample, sequenced in a study of glioma-infiltrating T cells. The iRepertoire nested amplicon-rescue multiplex PCR amplified TCR alpha and beta CDR3s from RNA. In TCRdb, the multiplex PCR reads were re-called with MiXCR into one record per CDR3 protein. Of 300,000 to 400,000 distinct CDR3 sequences listed, approximately 42% are singletons. The sequencing sample was made of glioma tissue, nonneoplastic brain tissue, or PBMCs (not recorded which). Source of these receptors: a human donor with low-grade glioma or glioblastoma, undergoing nonglioma brain surgery, or in good health (not recorded which).

In its sample, this clonotype was seen once. Germline is not matched at one junction end, which may reflect a read error. The chain carries TRBV10-3 and TRBJ1-1; maybe TRBD1 (5 bases). Germline CDR1 ENHRY, CDR2 SYGVKD. CDR3 size: 14 residues. The CDR3 protein is CTISAQDGLPEAFF. CDR3 DNA sequence: TGTACCATCAGTGCACAGGATGGCTTGCCTGAAGCTTTCTTT.

This clonotype was counted between two and nine times. The gene calls are TRBV5-4 and TRBJ1-2; D gene unclear. The germline V and J ends were trimmed by 0 bases and 7 bases, with 7 bases remaining between them. The CDR3 loop spans 12 amino acids. In germline, CDR1 is SGHNT, CDR2 YYREEE (reference sequence). Here the CDR3 reads CASSLGGIGYTF. CDR3 DNA: TGTGCCAGCAGCTTGGGAGGGATTGGCTACACCTTC. Variable domain in full (rest from reference TRBV5-4 and TRBJ1-2): ETGVTQSPTHLIKTRGQQVTLRCSSQSGHNTVSWYQQALGQGPQFIFQYYREEENGRGNFPPRFSGLQFPNYSSELNVNALELDDSALYLCASSLGGIGYTFGSGTRLTVV.

This sequence joins TRBV20-1 and TRBJ2-7; D is possibly TRBD2 (6 bases). The germline V gene encodes CDR1 DFQATT and CDR2 SNEGSKA (reference sequence). V lost 0 bases and J lost 2, with 14 bases in between. This CDR3 has 15 residues. Here the CDR3 DNA reads TGCAGTGCTAGAGATCCCACGGGAGCCACCTACGAGCAGTACTTC. Protein: CSARDPTGATYEQYF.

The rearrangement joins TRBV20-1 to TRBJ2-7, with 13 nucleotides matching TRBD2. The CDR3 extends over 14 amino acids. V lost 6 bases and J lost 5; bases outside the gene matches: 7. Germline assignment: CDR1 DFQATT and CDR2 SNEGSKA (reference sequence). CDR3 DNA sequence: TGCAGTGCCTGGACTAGCGGGAGAATCAACGAGCAGTACTTC. This translates into CSAWTSGRINEQYF.

With respect to this clonotype: An end of the junction differs from the germline gene, which may be a read error. The chain has TRBV28 and TRBJ1-1, with 9 positions matching TRBD1. The germline V gene encodes CDR1 MDHEN and CDR2 SYDVKM. This CDR3 has 15 amino acids. The CDR3 loop is CASSLWDRGHTETFF. Written as DNA, the CDR3 is TGTGCCAGCAGTTTATGGGACAGGGGCCACACTGAAACTTTCTTT.

Concerning this clonotype itself: One end of the junction varies from germline; a read error may be responsible. V is TRBV28 and J is TRBJ1-5; 8 nucleotides match TRBD1. CDR1 MDHEN and CDR2 SYDVKM come from the germline V gene. The CDR3 is made up of 15 amino acids. DNA of the CDR3: TGTGCCCGCAGTCCGGACAGGGTTGGCAATCAGCCCCAGCATTTT. Translated: CARSPDRVGNQPQHF.

This clonotype was observed many times. The V and J genes are TRBV27 and TRBJ2-1, with D maybe TRBD2 (5 bases). The CDR3 sequence is 14 residues long. V was cut by 11 bases and J by 3 bases, with 17 bases left in between. Germline V gene data show CDR1 as MNHEY and CDR2 as SMNVEV (reference sequence). The CDR3 DNA reads TGTGCCGCAATGACCCTAGGGAGCTACAATGAGCAGTTCTTC. This gives the protein CAAMTLGSYNEQFF.

This chain joins TRBV7-9 and TRBJ2-7, with D maybe TRBD1 (5 bases). The CDR3 runs to 12 residues. V shed 5 bases and J shed 5 bases, with 10 bases lying between them. Germline assignment: CDR1 SEHNR and CDR2 FQNEAQ (reference sequence). The CDR3 is CASSETANEQYF. As DNA, the CDR3 is TGTGCCAGCAGCGAGACAGCGAACGAGCAGTACTTC.

With regard to this clonotype: A read error may explain this, as a much larger clone is one base away. The chain employs TRBV27 and TRBJ2-6; D perhaps matches TRBD1 (5 bases). Germline values: CDR1 MNHEY, CDR2 SMNVEV (reference sequence). CDR3 length: 13 residues. The CDR3 coding sequence is TGTGCCAGCAGCATTTCTGGGGCCAACGTCCCGACTTTC. Amino acid sequence: CASSISGANVPTF.

CDR3 DNA sequence: TGCAGTGCTAGAGTTTGGACGAACACAGATACGCAGTATTTT. Translating it yields CSARVWTNTDTQYF. The V and J genes are TRBV20-1 and TRBJ2-3; D unclear. CDR1 and CDR2 (germline): DFQATT, SNEGSKA (reference sequence). The V and J ends lost 1 base and 2 bases respectively, with 10 bases between them. The CDR3 length is 14 residues.

In its sample, this clonotype was seen once. Here the CDR3 omits its conserved ending phenylalanine or tryptophan, so a read error is the likely source. This rearrangement joins TRBV20-1 to TRBJ2-7; D gene unclear. CDR1 is DFQATT and CDR2 is SNEGSKA in the germline V gene (reference sequence). CDR3 length equals 13 residues. V was shortened by 3 bases and J by 3 bases, with 12 bases between the two germline ends. The CDR3 sequence: CSASPHSGYEQYS. CDR3 coding DNA: TGCAGTGCTAGTCCTCATTCCGGCTACGAGCAGTACTCC.

This clonotype was found a few times. The J gene is TRBJ2-7, the V gene TRBV20-1; weak D call: TRBD2 (6 bases). The CDR3 runs to 14 residues. Germline CDR1 DFQATT, CDR2 SNEGSKA (reference sequence). The V and J ends lost 1 base and 4 bases respectively, with 14 bases between them. This CDR3 is CSARASTSLYEQYF. The CDR3 coding sequence is TGCAGTGCTAGAGCCTCGACTAGTTTATACGAGCAGTACTTC.